The rows below give T cell receptor beta chains drawn from one sample of a study of blood T cell repertoires in COVID-19. Sequencing used immunoSEQ multiplex PCR; TCRdb keeps in-frame clones, though not all of them. Counted here are some 270,000 clones, roughly 84% occurring once; the ten biggest clones make up 1.5%. The sample consisted of peripheral blood. The origin of the receptors is a woman aged 40 to 49 who had recovered from COVID-19. Each CDR3 is given with its conserved first and last residue. A D gene is named only where the DNA matches it firmly. Clone size appears in some rows only: once, few, many, or a class for an expanded clone.

CDR3 | V | size | D | length
CATSRSQGYQPQHF | TRBV15 | . | . | 14
CASSLAPGRNSYEQYF | TRBV7-2 | once | . | 16
CASSYLAGRGDTEAFF | TRBV6-5 | . | . | 16
CASSHKETQYF | TRBV4-2 | . | . | 11
CASSQSGGGSEAFF | TRBV28 | . | TRBD1 | 14
CASRSPGSGANVLTF | TRBV28 | . | . | 15
CASSYSRQDKQYF | TRBV6-2/TRBV6-3 | . | . | 13
CASSQAGRGRIWDTQYF | TRBV3-1/TRBV3-2 | . | . | 17
CASSLEPTGGLSYNEQFF | TRBV5-1 | . | TRBD1 | 18
CASSRQGDTEAFF | TRBV11-2 | . | TRBD1 | 13
CASSLGGLAGGRTDTQYF | TRBV5-1 | . | TRBD2 | 18
CASSLEGQGTNTEAFF | TRBV5-1 | . | TRBD1 | 16
CSVGGGTNYGYTF | TRBV29-1 | . | TRBD1 | 13
CASSGLYGELFF | TRBV19 | . | . | 12
CASSGGYGYTF | TRBV5-1 | . | . | 11
CASSANGGERVNTEAFF | TRBV5-5 | . | . | 17
CASSNTGAGANVLTF | TRBV5-1 | . | TRBD1 | 15
CASSLGTNTNEQFF | TRBV7-9 | . | . | 14
CASSQDSVSGNTIYF | TRBV3-1/TRBV3-2 | . | . | 15
CASSQGSSYNSPLHF | TRBV3-1/TRBV3-2 | . | . | 15
CASSNRREKLFF | TRBV5-8 | . | . | 12
CASSAGTGNYEQYF | TRBV19 | . | TRBD1 | 14
CASSPVSGEAFF | TRBV18 | . | . | 12
CASSLEWTSGEKLFF | TRBV11-2 | . | . | 15
CAIPRLDSIAGNTIYF | TRBV5-1 | . | . | 16
CASRRDRGNEKLFF | TRBV3-1/TRBV3-2 | . | TRBD1 | 14
CASSKTDPTAYEQYF | TRBV28 | few | . | 15
CASGGQGQPNSPLHF | TRBV28 | . | TRBD1 | 15
CASSVQGGRNQPQHF | TRBV2 | few | . | 15
CASSGTVAYEQYF | TRBV7-9 | few | TRBD1 | 13
CATSRDMGTYTDTQYF | TRBV15 | . | . | 16
CASNNWNTEAFF | TRBV19 | . | . | 12
CAWSVGTGGYEQYF | TRBV30 | . | TRBD1 | 14
CASSIFRTGIAPLHF | TRBV19 | . | TRBD1 | 15
CASSQGRDRGHSYEQYF | TRBV3-1/TRBV3-2 | . | TRBD1 | 17
CASSAGLAGGPADTQYF | TRBV18 | once | TRBD2 | 17
CAWSKGLAGLDEQFF | TRBV30 | . | TRBD2 | 15
CASSIGTAYNEQFF | TRBV19 | . | . | 14
CASSPGAQETQYF | TRBV5-4 | . | . | 13
CASSLVLTTTDTQYF | TRBV7-9 | . | . | 15
CASSLERAGADTQYF | TRBV11-2 | . | TRBD2 | 15